This passage covers 32 T cell receptor beta chains from one sample sequenced in a study of blood T cell repertoires in COVID-19. Using immunoSEQ multiplex PCR, the repertoire was profiled, and TCRdb retains in-frame clones only, with some absent. The table lists about 140,000 clones, approximately 88% of them singletons. The sequencing input was peripheral blood. The source of these receptors is a man aged 55 to 69 with active or convalescent COVID-19.

The CDR3 DNA follows: TGTGCCAGCAGGGCCCGCGGGCTAGCGGGAGTGGAGACCCAGTACTTC. Protein: CASRARGLAGVETQYF. The chain joins TRBV28 to TRBJ2-5; TRBD2 matches at 10 bases. V trimming: 6 bases; J trimming: 5 bases; junction bases outside the gene matches: 12. This CDR3 contains 16 residues. Germline CDR1 is MDHEN and CDR2 is SYDVKM.

The chain combines TRBV30 with TRBJ1-2; D gene uncertain. The CDR3 has 11 residues. CDR1 and CDR2 (germline): GTSNPN, SVGIG (reference sequence). V lost 8 bases to trimming and J lost 2 bases, with 9 bases between them. The CDR3 here is CAGHLNYGYTF. The CDR3 nucleotides read TGTGCCGGTCACTTGAACTATGGCTACACCTTC. Combining the CDR3 with reference TRBV30 and TRBJ1-2 gives the whole variable domain SQTIHQWPATLVQPVGSPLSLECTVEGTSNPNLYWYRQAAGRGLQLLFYSVGIGQISSEVPQNLSASRPQDRQFILSSKKLLLSDSGFYLCAGHLNYGYTFGSGTRLTVV.

The J gene is TRBJ1-2, the V gene TRBV7-9, with a weak D call TRBD1 (6 bases). The CDR3 has 13 amino acids. V was pared by 3 bases and J by 8 bases, with 13 bases between. Germline CDR1 and CDR2: SEHNR and FQNEAQ (reference sequence). The CDR3 protein is CASSFRQEVGYTF. The CDR3 DNA is TGTGCCAGCAGCTTCAGACAGGAAGTGGGCTACACCTTC.

The chain combines TRBV9 with TRBJ2-6; 12 bases match TRBD2. V shed 2 bases and J 0 bases; nucleotides not matched to a gene: 3. From germline, CDR1 is SGDLS and CDR2 YYNGEE. The CDR3 has 18 amino acids. The CDR3: CASSVRLAGVSGANVLTF. The CDR3 DNA reads TGTGCCAGCAGCGTCAGACTAGCGGGAGTCTCTGGGGCCAACGTCCTGACTTTC.

The J gene is TRBJ2-3, the V gene TRBV29-1, with 8 positions matching TRBD2. This CDR3 has 16 amino acids. In germline, CDR1 is SQVTM, CDR2 ANQGSEA. Germline trimming cut 6 bases from V and 0 bases from J; bases unmatched to any gene: 11. The CDR3 reads CSVPILPSGSTDTQYF. In DNA form, the CDR3 reads TGCAGCGTGCCGATCCTTCCTAGCGGGAGCACAGATACGCAGTATTTT.

The CDR3 region is CASSLREDSPLHF. In DNA, the CDR3 is TGTGCCAGCAGCTTGAGGGAGGATTCACCCCTCCACTTT. The chain employs TRBV5-4 and TRBJ1-6; D uncertain. Germline values: CDR1 SGHNT, CDR2 YYREEE (reference sequence). CDR3 length equals 13 residues. V lost 1 base, J lost 8 bases, and 7 bases lay in between. Using reference TRBV5-4 and TRBJ1-6 for the parts outside the CDR3, the full variable domain is ETGVTQSPTHLIKTRGQQVTLRCSSQSGHNTVSWYQQALGQGPQFIFQYYREEENGRGNFPPRFSGLQFPNYSSELNVNALELDDSALYLCASSLREDSPLHFGNGTRLTVT.

The chain is built from TRBV6-5 and TRBJ2-3, with D perhaps TRBD2 (6 bases). V lost 8 bases to trimming and J lost 3 bases, with 12 bases between them. From germline, CDR1 is MNHEY and CDR2 SVGAGI. The CDR3 spans 13 residues. The CDR3 bases are TGTGCCAGCCTCAGAGCGGGTACAGATACGCAGTATTTT. As protein: CASLRAGTDTQYF.

A few counts support this clone. As the CDR3 is not closed by the conserved phenylalanine or tryptophan, this likely results from a read error. No DNA is shown, since the ends of the CDR3 on it are uncertain; the CDR3 is the one TCRdb lists. The chain is built from TRBV27 and TRBJ1-2. The CDR3 is made up of 12 amino acids, end residues included. Germline V CDR1 and CDR2: MNHEY, SMNVEV (reference sequence). CDR3 loop: CASSGAGRGPGL.

The chain joins TRBV7-9 to TRBJ2-3; TRBD2 aligns across 9 bases. This CDR3 spans 16 amino acids. The V and J ends lost 5 bases and 0 bases, in that order; junction bases with no gene match: 6. Germline-derived CDR1 and CDR2 are SEHNR and FQNEAQ (reference sequence). In DNA form, the CDR3 reads TGTGCCAGCAGCGGGCTAGCGGGGACTAGCACAGATACGCAGTATTTT. Protein sequence: CASSGLAGTSTDTQYF. The full variable domain, rest sourced from reference TRBV7-9 and TRBJ2-3, is DTGVSQNPRHKITKRGQNVTFRCDPISEHNRLYWYRQTLGQGPEFLTYFQNEAQLEKSRLLSDRFSAERPKGSFSTLEIQRTEQGDSAMYLCASSGLAGTSTDTQYFGPGTRLTVL.

This clone was picked up one time. J is TRBJ1-6 and V is TRBV18; D is undetermined. Trimming took 6 bases from V and 10 from J, leaving 19 bases between them. Per germline, CDR1 KGHSH and CDR2 LQKENI. The CDR3 runs to 15 residues. CDR3 nucleotides: TGTGCCAGCTCCCCTACCGAGGCCTTGGTATCACCCCTCCACTTT. Its translation is CASSPTEALVSPLHF.

The V gene is TRBV6-6, the J gene TRBJ2-7; 12 bases agree with TRBD2. V gave up 6 bases and J gave up 4 bases; unmatched junction bases: 4. The germline CDR1 and CDR2 sequences are MNHNY and SVGAGI (reference sequence). CDR3 length equals 14 residues. The CDR3 loop reads CASSTTSGSYEQYF. DNA of the CDR3: TGTGCCAGCAGCACGACTAGCGGGAGTTACGAGCAGTACTTC.

This chain links TRBV7-9 with TRBJ2-5; 10 bases align to TRBD2. The germline CDR1 and CDR2 sequences are SEHNR and FQNEAQ (reference sequence). This CDR3 has 16 amino acids. V was clipped by 5 bases and J by 0 bases; unmatched bases: 6. The CDR3 loop is CASSRPGLADQETQYF. CDR3 in DNA: TGTGCCAGCAGCCGACCCGGACTAGCGGACCAAGAGACCCAGTACTTC.

This chain uses TRBV18 with TRBJ2-7; tentatively, D is TRBD2 (5 bases). The CDR3 covers 14 residues. V lost 3 bases and J lost 2, with 11 bases in between. Germline assignment: CDR1 KGHSH and CDR2 LQKENI. The CDR3, as DNA: TGTGCCAGCTCACCTAGCGTAAGGCCCTACGAGCAGTACTTC. Translation gives CASSPSVRPYEQYF.

The gene calls are TRBV28 and TRBJ2-3; D may be TRBD2 (6 bases). The V gene's germline CDR1 is MDHEN and CDR2 SYDVKM. There are 18 residues in the CDR3. Trimming removed 5 bases from V and 2 bases from J, with 23 bases in between. CDR3 protein: CASSPGPLAGWDTDTQYF. The CDR3 DNA follows: TGTGCCAGCAGTCCCGGCCCCTTGGCGGGATGGGACACAGATACGCAGTATTTT.

In its sample, this clone was seen once. The J gene is TRBJ1-5, the V gene TRBV11-2; D is possibly TRBD1 (6 bases). Trimming shortened V by 5 bases and J by 2 bases, and 13 bases separated the two germline ends. Germline V CDR1 and CDR2: SGHAT, FQNNGV. There are 15 residues in the CDR3. CDR3 DNA sequence: TGTGCCAGCAGCCGGGGGGCCAGGGGCAATCAGCCCCAGCATTTT. Translation gives CASSRGARGNQPQHF.

The chain uses TRBV7-9 and TRBJ1-4, with a weak D call TRBD1 (6 bases). CDR1 is SEHNR, CDR2 FQNEAQ, per germline (reference sequence). Trimming took off 5 bases at V and 4 bases at J, with 14 bases between the two ends. This CDR3 spans 15 amino acids. The DNA of the CDR3 is TGTGCCAGCAGCCCCAACACAGGGTTTAATGAAAAACTGTTTTTT. As protein: CASSPNTGFNEKLFF.

This chain uses TRBV29-1 with TRBJ1-1; D is undetermined. Trimming cost V 6 bases and J 3 bases, with 11 bases left between them. This CDR3 has 12 residues. Germline V lookup: CDR1 SQVTM, CDR2 ANQGSEA. CDR3 region: CSVLYGDTEAFF. CDR3 DNA: TGCAGCGTCCTATATGGAGACACTGAAGCTTTCTTT. Filled out from reference TRBV29-1 and TRBJ1-1, the complete variable domain reads SAVISQKPSRDICQRGTSLTIQCQVDSQVTMMFWYRQQPGQSLTLIATANQGSEATYESGFVIDKFPISRPNLTFSTLTVSNMSPEDSSIYLCSVLYGDTEAFFGQGTRLTVV.

A remark on this clone: The sample carries other DNA sequences with the same CDR3. This chain links TRBV18 with TRBJ2-3; D remains ambiguous. Trimming left V 0 bases short and J 4 bases short, with 8 bases between. The CDR3 extends over 14 amino acids. CDR1 is KGHSH, CDR2 LQKENI, per germline. The CDR3 region is CASSPPSLADTQYF. The CDR3 DNA reads TGTGCCAGCTCACCACCGAGCCTAGCAGATACGCAGTATTTT.

This rearrangement joins TRBV5-1 to TRBJ1-1; maybe TRBD1 (6 bases). CDR1 SGHRS and CDR2 YFSETQ come from the germline V gene. V was cut by 5 bases and J by 1 base, with 12 bases left in between. The CDR3 totals 14 residues. The CDR3 DNA follows: TGCGCCAGCAGATTAGGACAGCCGAACACTGAAGCTTTCTTT. It specifies CASRLGQPNTEAFF.

The chain has TRBV14 and TRBJ1-6, with 8 bases matching TRBD1. Germline trimming cut 2 bases from V and 4 bases from J; bases unmatched to any gene: 4. CDR1 SGHDN and CDR2 FVKESK come from the germline V gene. The CDR3 consists of 16 residues. The CDR3 nucleotides are TGTGCCAGCAGCCAACCCCGGACAGGGTATAATTCACCCCTCCACTTT. Protein: CASSQPRTGYNSPLHF.

Only one count was recorded for this clone. CDR3 protein: CASSVGLAVYNEQFF. CDR3 in DNA: TGTGCCAGCAGTGTCGGACTAGCGGTTTACAATGAGCAGTTCTTC. The chain combines TRBV11-1 with TRBJ2-1, with 10 nucleotides matching TRBD2. The CDR3 is 15 residues long. Germline CDR1 is SGHAT and CDR2 is FQDESV (reference sequence). The V and J ends lost 6 bases and 4 bases, in that order; junction bases with no gene match: 6. Full variable domain (outside the CDR3, taken from reference TRBV11-1 and TRBJ2-1): EAEVAQSPRYKITEKSQAVAFWCDPISGHATLYWYRQILGQGPELLVQFQDESVVDDSQLPKDRFSAERLKGVDSTLKIQPAELGDSAMYLCASSVGLAVYNEQFFGPGTRLTVL.

The V gene is TRBV6-2 or TRBV6-3, the J gene TRBJ1-1; 9 nucleotides align to TRBD1. This CDR3 spans 14 amino acids. V was pared by 4 bases and J by 6 bases, with 6 bases of the junction left unmatched. CDR1 MNHEY and CDR2 SVGEGT come from the germline V gene. In DNA, the CDR3 is TGTGCCAGCAGTTCGACAGGGGGAGTATCTGAAGCTTTCTTT. Amino acids: CASSSTGGVSEAFF.

J is TRBJ2-7 and V is TRBV21-1; the D segment call TRBD1 is taken from the table without a DNA check. TRBV21-1 counts as a pseudogene. This CDR3 is built from 21 residues. CDR3 coding DNA: TGTGCCAGCAGCACTCGCCCGGGGGACAGGGGGCTTTCGACGGACTCCTACGAGCAGTACTTC. Protein: CASSTRPGDRGLSTDSYEQYF.

The chain combines TRBV4-3 with TRBJ1-3; D uncertain. The CDR3 has 14 amino acids. Trimming stripped 2 bases from V and 1 base from J, with 6 bases between. Per the germline V gene, CDR1 is LGHNA and CDR2 is YSLEER. CDR3 sequence: CASSQYESGNTIYF. CDR3 in DNA: TGCGCCAGCAGCCAATATGAGTCTGGAAACACCATATATTTT.

J is TRBJ2-7 and V is TRBV18; D is perhaps TRBD1 (6 bases). Germline-derived CDR1 and CDR2 are KGHSH and LQKENI. With 6 bases removed from V and 0 bases from J, the gap between germline ends came to 15 bases. There are 15 residues in the CDR3. The CDR3 DNA reads as TGTGCCAGCTCTCCTCGGCAGGGGAACTCCTACGAGCAGTACTTC. Its protein product is CASSPRQGNSYEQYF.

The chain carries TRBV5-4 and TRBJ2-2; TRBD2 matches 9 bases. This CDR3 comprises 17 residues. V trimming: 5 bases; J trimming: 6 bases; junction bases outside the gene matches: 14. Per the germline V gene, CDR1 is SGHNT and CDR2 is YYREEE (reference sequence). CDR3: CASRLAGGGRAAGELFF. CDR3 in DNA: TGTGCCAGCAGACTTGCGGGCGGCGGGAGGGCCGCCGGGGAGCTGTTTTTT.

This clone appeared a single time. The chain couples TRBV24-1 to TRBJ2-3; D remains unclear. CDR1 and CDR2 (germline): KGHDR, SFDVKD. V lost 4 bases and J lost 2, with 9 bases in between. This CDR3 contains 14 residues. CDR3 sequence reads: CATSDPPYTDTQYF. The CDR3 DNA sequence: TGTGCCACCAGTGACCCTCCTTACACAGATACGCAGTATTTT.

V gene TRBV5-6 combines with J gene TRBJ2-7; D perhaps matches TRBD2 (6 bases). From germline, CDR1 is SGHDT and CDR2 YYEEEE. Deletions cut 4 bases from V and 6 bases from J, with 23 bases between. The CDR3 has 16 amino acids. CDR3 amino acids: CASSTWGRVVAVEQYF. In DNA, the CDR3 is TGTGCCAGCAGCACCTGGGGCCGGGTGGTAGCGGTCGAGCAGTACTTC.

This clone was seen only once. The chain recombines TRBV18 with TRBJ1-2; no definite D call. V lost 6 bases and J 2 bases, leaving 16 bases between the germline ends. The CDR3 is made up of 15 amino acids. CDR1 is KGHSH and CDR2 is LQKENI in the germline V gene. CDR3 loop: CASSLEEMSNYGYTF. DNA of the CDR3: TGTGCCAGCTCGCTCGAGGAAATGTCGAACTATGGCTACACCTTC.

The chain couples TRBV5-8 to TRBJ2-1; TRBD2 might be the D (6 bases). V was shortened by 4 bases and J by 9 bases, with 14 bases between the two germline ends. The CDR3 runs to 13 residues. From germline, CDR1 is SGHTS and CDR2 YDEGEE. Here the CDR3 DNA reads TGTGCCAGCAGCCTCCGGGAGCCCGCTGAGCAGTTCTTC. Translation gives CASSLREPAEQFF.

The rearrangement joins TRBV21-1 to TRBJ2-6; TRBD2 is the table's D call and was not checked against the DNA. TRBV21-1 is flagged as a pseudogene. CDR3 length: 19 amino acids. The CDR3 sequence: CASSKAIGRRGSGANVLTF. Written as DNA, the CDR3 is TGTGCCAGCAGCAAAGCGATCGGGCGCAGAGGGTCTGGGGCCAACGTCCTGACTTTC.

The V call is TRBV11-2, the J call TRBJ1-5; 8 bases map to TRBD1. V was pared by 5 bases and J by 6 bases, with 9 bases of the junction left unmatched. This CDR3 spans 15 amino acids. The germline CDR1 and CDR2 sequences are SGHAT and FQNNGV. The CDR3 protein is CASSADRGRFQPQHF. DNA for the CDR3: TGTGCCAGCAGCGCCGACAGGGGAAGGTTTCAGCCCCAGCATTTT.